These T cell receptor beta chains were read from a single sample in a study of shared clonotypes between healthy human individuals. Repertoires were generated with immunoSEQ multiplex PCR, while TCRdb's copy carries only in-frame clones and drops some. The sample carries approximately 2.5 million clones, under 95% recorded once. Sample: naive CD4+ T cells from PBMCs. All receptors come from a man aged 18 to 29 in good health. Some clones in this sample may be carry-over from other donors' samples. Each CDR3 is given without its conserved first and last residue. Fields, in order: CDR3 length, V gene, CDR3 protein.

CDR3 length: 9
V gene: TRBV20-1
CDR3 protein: SALKEETQY

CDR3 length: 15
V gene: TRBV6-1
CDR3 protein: ASSEGNRGGNQETQY

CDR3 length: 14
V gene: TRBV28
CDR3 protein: ASARGGQGNTGELF

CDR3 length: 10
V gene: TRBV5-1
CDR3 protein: ASSLVSNEQY

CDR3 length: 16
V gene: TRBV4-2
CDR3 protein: ASSQDPRTGPGTGELF

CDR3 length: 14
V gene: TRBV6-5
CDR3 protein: ASSYSRLAGRGKQY

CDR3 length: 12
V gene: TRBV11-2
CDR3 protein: ASSATREYNEQF

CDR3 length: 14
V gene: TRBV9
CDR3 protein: ASSVSSGLAYNEQF

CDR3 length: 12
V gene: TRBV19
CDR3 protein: ASSKVAVSYEQY

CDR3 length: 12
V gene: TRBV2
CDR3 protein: ASSVMDRDGEQY

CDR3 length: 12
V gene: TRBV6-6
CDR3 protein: ASSYGGGKNEQF

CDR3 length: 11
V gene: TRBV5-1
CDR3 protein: ASSLRGYNEQF

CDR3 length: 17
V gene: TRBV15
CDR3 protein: ATSRDLGQGSGANYGYT

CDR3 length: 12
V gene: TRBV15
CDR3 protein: ATSRDLVAGEQY

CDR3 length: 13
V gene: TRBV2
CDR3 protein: ASSENRGGNQPQH

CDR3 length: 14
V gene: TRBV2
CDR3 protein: ASRKGPSGRTDTQY

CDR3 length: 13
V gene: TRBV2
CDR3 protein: ASRNPGQGADTQY

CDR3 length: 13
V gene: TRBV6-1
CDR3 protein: ASSVDRQASGELF

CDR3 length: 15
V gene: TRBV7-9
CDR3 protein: ASSSYGRTGGSGELF

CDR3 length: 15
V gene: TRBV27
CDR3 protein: ASRKRGQAANTGELF

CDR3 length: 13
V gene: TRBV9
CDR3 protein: ASSVVGGNTGELF

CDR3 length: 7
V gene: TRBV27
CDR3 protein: ARRQGQY

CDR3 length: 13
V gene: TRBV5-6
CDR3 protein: ASSLGPNSYNEQF

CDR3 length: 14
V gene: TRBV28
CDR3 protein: ASSLRSGGLNYGYT

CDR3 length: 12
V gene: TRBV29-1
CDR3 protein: SVQTILVTTEAF

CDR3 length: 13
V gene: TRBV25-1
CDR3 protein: ASSRQGANTGELF

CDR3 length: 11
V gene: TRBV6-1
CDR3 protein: ASTRTERETQY

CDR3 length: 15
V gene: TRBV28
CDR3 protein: ASSLGGVPILAYEQY

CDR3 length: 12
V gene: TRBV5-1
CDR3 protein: ASSLRSGANVLT

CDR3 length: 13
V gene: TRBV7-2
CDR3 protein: ASSLGTPNTGELF

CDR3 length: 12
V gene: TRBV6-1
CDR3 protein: ASRIGTGTNEQF

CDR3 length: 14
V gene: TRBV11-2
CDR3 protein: ASSLGTGSGTDTQY

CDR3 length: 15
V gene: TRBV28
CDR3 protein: ASRPTVRQPGDTEAF

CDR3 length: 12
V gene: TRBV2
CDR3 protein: ASSVMGSQETQY

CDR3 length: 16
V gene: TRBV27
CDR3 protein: ASSLRLAGKSSYNEQF

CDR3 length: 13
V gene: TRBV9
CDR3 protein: ASSRGGYSNQPQH

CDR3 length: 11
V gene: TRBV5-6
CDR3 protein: ASSRTKEGEQY

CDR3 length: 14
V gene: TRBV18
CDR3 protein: ASSPQVTGVSYEQY

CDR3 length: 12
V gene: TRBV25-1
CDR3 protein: ASSMRTGGTEAF

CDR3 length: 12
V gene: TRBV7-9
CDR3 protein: ASSEYRPGETQY

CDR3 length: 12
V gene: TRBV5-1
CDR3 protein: ASSLTGGVLEQY

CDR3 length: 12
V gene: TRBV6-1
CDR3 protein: ASRSSGESYEQY

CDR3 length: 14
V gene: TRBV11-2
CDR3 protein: ASSSGTATSTDTQY

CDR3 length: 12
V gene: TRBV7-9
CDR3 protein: ASSPMAAVLTQF

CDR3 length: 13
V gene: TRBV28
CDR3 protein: ASSLVDPLTYEQY

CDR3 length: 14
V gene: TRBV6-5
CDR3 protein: ASSYSLETSYIEQF

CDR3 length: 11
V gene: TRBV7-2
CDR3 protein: ASSGQVNTEAF

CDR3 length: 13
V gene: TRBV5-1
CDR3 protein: ASSERQGGIDEQY

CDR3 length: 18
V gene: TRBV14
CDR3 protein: ASSPLGTAILENRDTEAF

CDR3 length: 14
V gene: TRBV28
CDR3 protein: ASSLLTGDPRTEAF

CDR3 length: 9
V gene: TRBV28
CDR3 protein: ASHRLLQAF

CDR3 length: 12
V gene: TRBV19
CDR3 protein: ASRTTGAGNTIY

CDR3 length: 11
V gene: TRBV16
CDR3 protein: ASSQFRDTEAF

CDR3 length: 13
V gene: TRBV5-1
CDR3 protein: ASSSRMGWRETQY

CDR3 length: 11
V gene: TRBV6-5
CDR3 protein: ASSGQGPETQY

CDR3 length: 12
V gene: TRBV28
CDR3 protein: ASSLWAANQPQH

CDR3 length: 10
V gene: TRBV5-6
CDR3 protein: ASSYRRDEQF

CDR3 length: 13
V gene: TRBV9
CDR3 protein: ASSVDGTGSYEQY

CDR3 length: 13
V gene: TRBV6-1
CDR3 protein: ASSGIFGGGQGYT

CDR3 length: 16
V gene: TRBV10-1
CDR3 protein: ASSESGGAGELNTEAF